These 3 T cell receptor beta chains came from one sample sequenced in a study of blood T cells in healthy people across ages. Alongside a J-beta primer mix, a sample-barcoded 5' primer served in a second PCR lasting about 7 to 11 cycles. Each CDR3 protein is one row after TCRdb ran MiXCR on the 5' RACE reads. Among 750,000 or so distinct CDR3 sequences, about 25% were seen once, and the ten largest hold more than 8%. This sample was also put to use in a study of T cells of mothers and their children.

The sequenced sample was blood. The receptors stem from a boy aged 5-17 years in good health.

Concerning this clonotype itself: The germline gene is not matched at one end of the junction; a read error may be the cause. This chain links TRBV20-1 with TRBJ2-5, with no clear D. Germline V lookup: CDR1 DFQATT, CDR2 SNEGSKA (reference sequence). This CDR3 spans 10 amino acids. In DNA form, the CDR3 reads TGCAGTGCTAGAGAGGACCGACTGTTCTTC. This encodes CSAREDRLFF.

As for this clonotype: Relative to the germline gene, one junction end is altered; a read error may explain this. This rearrangement joins TRBV7-2 to TRBJ2-7, with 14 nucleotides matching TRBD2. CDR1 SGHTA and CDR2 FQGNSA come from the germline V gene. The CDR3 totals 17 residues. In DNA, the CDR3 is TGTGCCAGCAGCTTAAGAGTGACTAGCGGGGGGGCTTCAGTGTGGAACTTC. Encoded protein: CASSLRVTSGGASVWNF.

The chain uses TRBV7-6 and TRBJ2-7, with D maybe TRBD2 (5 bases). Between the trimmed V and J ends, which lost 1 base and 5 bases, there was a span of 12 bases. Looked up from germline, CDR1 is SGHVS and CDR2 is FNYEAQ. The CDR3 is made up of 14 amino acids. CDR3 DNA: TGTGCCAGCAGCTTAGGAGGGTTCTTGGACGAGCAGTACTTC. Its protein is CASSLGGFLDEQYF.